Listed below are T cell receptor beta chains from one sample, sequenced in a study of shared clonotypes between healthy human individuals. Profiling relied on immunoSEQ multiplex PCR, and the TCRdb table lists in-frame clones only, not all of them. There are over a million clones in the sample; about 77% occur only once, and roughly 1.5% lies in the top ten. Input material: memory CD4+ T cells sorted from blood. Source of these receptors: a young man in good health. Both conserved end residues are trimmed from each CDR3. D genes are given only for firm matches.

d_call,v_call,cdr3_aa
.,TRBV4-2,ASSQDSRGSYEQY
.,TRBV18,ASSPGAGNTNEKLF
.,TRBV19,ASISQASGNTIY
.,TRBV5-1,ASSLEGASYEQY
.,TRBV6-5,ASSYSKNNEQF
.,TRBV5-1,ASSATPSSNYEQY
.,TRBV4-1,ASSQGYGGQMGPLH
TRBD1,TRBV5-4,ASSRIGDRGYNEQF
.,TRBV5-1,ASSLGVSAGNTIY
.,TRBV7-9,ASSLARAKRTEAF
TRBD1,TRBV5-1,ASSLDGRGKETQY
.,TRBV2,ASSATGFSTGELF
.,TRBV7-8,ASSLAYVEETQY
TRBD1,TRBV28,ASSSGQVGQPQY
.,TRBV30,AWKGSGPDTQY
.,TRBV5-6,ASSLLQAGGRETQY
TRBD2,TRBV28,ASNDGRGVNYEQY
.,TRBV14,ASSQLGSNYEQY
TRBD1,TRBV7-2,ASSLEVTGIYEQY
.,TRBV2,ASSVKVYEQY
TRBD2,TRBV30,AWSPGGGADTQY
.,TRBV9,ASSVVAANTGELF
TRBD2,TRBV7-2,ASSRRWGLAFDEQF
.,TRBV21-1,ASTAAAPRQPQH
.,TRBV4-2,ASSQDGYSYNEQF
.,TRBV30,AWSPGPNREQY
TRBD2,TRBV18,ASSPLAGANEQF